This T cell receptor beta chain derives from a study of blood T cells in healthy people across ages. Broader study findings: The study could not conclusively compare naive and antigen-experienced cells, given its unsorted PBMCs.

Primed by a sample-barcoded 5' primer and a J-beta primer mix, a second PCR proceeded for 7 to 11 cycles. The study obtained at least 2.5 million CDR3-containing paired-end reads from every sample. TCRdb independently ran MiXCR on the 5' RACE reads; one entry per CDR3 protein. This sample has about 650,000 distinct CDR3 sequences, with 32% found just once. To note about this clonotype: Antigen specificity is unknown.

There were healthy Caucasian individuals from Russia, aged roughly 6 to 90, serving as donors. Isolating PBMCs gave at least 6 million of these cells per sample. This TCR was recovered from a woman aged 80 or over in good health. Sequencing was performed on blood.

In DNA form, the CDR3 reads TGTGCCAGCTCAGGGGACAGGGCCGGCTATGGCTACACCTTC. Translation: CASSGDRAGYGYTF. The rearrangement links TRBV18 to TRBJ1-2; TRBD1 matches 9 bases. Trimming removed 5 bases from V and 4 bases from J; junction bases left unmatched: 5. The germline V gene has CDR1 KGHSH and CDR2 LQKENI. The CDR3 consists of 14 residues. Full variable domain (rest looked up from reference TRBV18 and TRBJ1-2): NAGVMQNPRHLVRRRGQEARLRCSPMKGHSHVYWYRQLPEEGLKFMVYLQKENIIDESGMPKERFSAEFPKEGPSILRIQQVVRGDSAAYFCASSGDRAGYGYTFGSGTRLTVV.